This TCR beta chain was sequenced during a study of beta chain features in type 1 diabetes (dated by TCRdb to about 2018). About the study as a whole: Patients and healthy donors did not differ in mean age, gender distribution, total cell number or subset yield. A total of 90 million to 140 million sorted cells were examined across all samples, and RNA yield correlated strongly with the number of cells per subset. In the study, TCRB repertoires of sorted circulating CD4+ T cell subsets from recently diagnosed type 1 diabetes patients were compared with those of matched healthy donors. Regulatory and stem cell-like memory subsets were obtained from only 8 patients and roughly eight healthy donors, while naive and central memory subsets were obtained from all 28 donors. What the work shows at the level of the full study, not this receptor alone: PCR may preferentially amplify shorter templates, but because patient and control samples were amplified and corrected together, any resulting skew would affect both groups equally. Naive, central memory and regulatory TCRB repertoires appeared more similar among patients than among healthy donors. Type 1 diabetes patients showed a moderate but significant shortening of TCRB CDR3 length in all four CD4+ subsets. Because the HLA sub-analyses included only small numbers of individuals, any influence of HLA type on TCRB rearrangement was left unresolved. Fewer insertions and more nucleotide deletions at VDJ recombination sites were observed in patients with type 1 diabetes, implying thymic rearrangement abnormalities. Sequencing cDNA rather than genomic DNA could over-represent highly expressing activated cells, although activation and CD3 levels did not differ between groups.

CDR1 and CDR2 were assigned from the germline V gene (reference sequence) as PRHDT and FYEKMQ. The CDR3 covers 16 residues, taking in both the cysteine and the phenylalanine. Solely the CDR3 DNA is kept, with 48 bases framed from the first base. V is shortened by 4 bases, J by 4 bases, and the region joining them spans 19 bases. Each donor gave one peripheral blood draw, around 100 mL on average, collected into heparinised tubes. A BD FACSAria II was used to sort naive, central memory, regulatory and stem cell-like memory CD4+ T cells with a panel that included CD45RO, CCR7, CD25, CD127, CD95 and CD27. Every sorted population had a purity above 98%. PBMCs were separated immediately by Lymphoprep density gradient centrifugation and were stained directly, without being cultured. So that batch effects would be minimized, each experiment stained and sorted samples in pairs, pairing one healthy donor with one patient.

The entire isolated RNA was reverse transcribed using the High Capacity cDNA Reverse Transcription Kit, and thus expressed TCRB transcripts were sequenced. Naive, central memory and regulatory T cell samples underwent deep immunoSEQ sequencing, averaging approximately 3.5 million total reads per sample. Sorted cells were lysed in RLT buffer, and RNA was extracted using DNase-treated RNeasy Micro or Mini kits according to cell number. To prevent cross-contamination, every cell subset was processed on its own, while patient and healthy donor samples were processed together. TCRB sequences were amplified from cDNA with the immunoSEQ multiplex PCR, producing 87-bp fragments spanning the CDR3 region. Amplicons were sequenced on the Illumina HiSeq platform. Under the source paper's analysis protocol: Synthetic template baselines were used to correct PCR bias computationally, reads within Hamming distance 2 were collapsed, and singletons that could not be merged were discarded. Reads were aligned against IMGT to assign V, D and J genes, CDR3 length and insertions or deletions at six rearrangement sites. Within each subset, clonotype counts were normalized to sorted cell number, and only after that were true diversity and Gini coefficients computed with the tcR R package. The overlap coefficient, calculated on TCRB nucleotide sequences, was used to quantify repertoire sharing. Out-of-frame TCRB sequences from naive cells were analyzed to stand in for the pre-selection repertoire. TCRdb mirrors the immuneACCESS table, restricted to in-frame sequences. Some clones are absent from its copies; in checked studies, under half trace to an unresolved V gene, and the reason for the others is unknown. Clone size and the V and J calls come from that table; the DNA yielded D and trimming. The sample table contains around 500,000 clones; only one count was recorded for approximately 10% of them. Over 0.035% of the sample lies in the top ten.

Concerning this clone itself: There is no known antigen for this receptor. No much larger clonotype is one base removed from it; base qualities were not supplied.

Sequencing used naive CD4+ T cells from blood. According to the study, the label for this sample's cell subset or site signals: true naive CD4+ T cells. The receptor chain draws on TRBV13 and TRBJ2-5; too little of a D gene remains to name it. The source of this sequence is a woman younger than 35 in good health. The sequenced DNA is TGTGCCAGCAGCTCCCAACCGGATCTAACCCCAGAGACCCAGTACTTC. The encoded protein is CASSSQPDLTPETQYF.